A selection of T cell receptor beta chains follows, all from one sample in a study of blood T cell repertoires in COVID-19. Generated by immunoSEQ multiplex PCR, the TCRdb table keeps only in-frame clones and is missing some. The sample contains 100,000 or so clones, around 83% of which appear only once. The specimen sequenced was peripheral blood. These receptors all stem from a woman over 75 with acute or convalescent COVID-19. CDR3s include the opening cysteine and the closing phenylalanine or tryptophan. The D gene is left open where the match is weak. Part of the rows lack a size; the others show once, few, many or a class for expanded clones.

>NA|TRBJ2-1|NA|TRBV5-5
CASTGSWEKQFF
TGTGCCAGCACCGGGTCGTGGGAGAAGCAGTTCTTC
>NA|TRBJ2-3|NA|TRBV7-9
CASSWNQGSTDTQYF
TGTGCCAGCAGCTGGAATCAGGGTTCCACAGATACGCAGTATTTT
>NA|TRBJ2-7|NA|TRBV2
CASSVVRGAYEQYF
TGTGCCAGCAGTGTAGTCAGGGGGGCCTACGAGCAGTACTTC
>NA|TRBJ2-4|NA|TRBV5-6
CASSSDREANIQYF
TGTGCCAGCAGCTCCGACAGGGAGGCAAACATTCAGTACTTC
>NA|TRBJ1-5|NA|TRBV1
CTIQVNQPQHF
TGCACCATACAGGTCAATCAGCCCCAGCATTTT
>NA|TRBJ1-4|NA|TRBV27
CASSLWPNEKLFF
TGTGCCAGCAGTCTTTGGCCTAATGAAAAACTGTTTTTT
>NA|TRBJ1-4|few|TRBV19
CASTMGIPGRLFF
TGTGCCAGTACCATGGGGATCCCAGGGAGGCTGTTTTTT
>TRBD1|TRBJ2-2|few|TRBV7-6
CASSPSGQGTGELFF
TGTGCCAGCAGCCCTTCGGGACAGGGGACCGGGGAGCTGTTTTTT
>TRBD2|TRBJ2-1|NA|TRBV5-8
CASSLGTSVDNEQFF
TGTGCCAGCAGCTTGGGGACTAGCGTTGACAATGAGCAGTTCTTC
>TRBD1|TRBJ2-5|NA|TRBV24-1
CATSDSQGAGETQYF
TGTGCCACCAGTGATTCACAGGGGGCGGGGGAGACCCAGTACTTC
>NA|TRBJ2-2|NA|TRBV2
CASSPSVPARAGELFF
TGTGCCAGCAGCCCTTCCGTTCCCGCGAGGGCCGGGGAGCTGTTTTTT
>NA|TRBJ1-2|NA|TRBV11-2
CASSYVSTGADGYTF
TGTGCCAGCAGCTACGTGTCGACAGGAGCGGATGGCTACACCTTC
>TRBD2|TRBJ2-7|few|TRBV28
CASSLGLAGFYEQYF
TGTGCCAGCAGTTTAGGACTAGCGGGGTTCTACGAGCAGTACTTC
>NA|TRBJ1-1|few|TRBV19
CASSWGNRVNTEAFF
TGTGCCAGTAGTTGGGGCAACAGGGTCAACACTGAAGCTTTCTTT
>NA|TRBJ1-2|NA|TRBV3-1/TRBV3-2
CASSQVVTGYGYTF
TGTGCCAGCAGCCAAGTTGTGACAGGCTATGGCTACACCTTC
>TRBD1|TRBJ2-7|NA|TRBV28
CASTPGGALDEQYF
TGTGCCAGCACCCCAGGGGGCGCGTTGGACGAGCAGTACTTC
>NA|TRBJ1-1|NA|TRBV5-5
CASSLGPLLNTEAFF
TGTGCCAGCAGCTTGGGGCCGCTCCTGAACACTGAAGCTTTCTTT
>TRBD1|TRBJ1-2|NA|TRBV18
CASSPTADRGYGYTF
TGTGCCAGCTCACCAACTGCGGACAGGGGGTATGGCTACACCTTC
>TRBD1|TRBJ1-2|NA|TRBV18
CASSPSGTGYGYTF
TGTGCCAGCTCACCCTCCGGGACAGGCTATGGCTACACCTTC
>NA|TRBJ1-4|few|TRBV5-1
CASRQDSNEKLFF
TGCGCCAGCCGACAGGACAGTAATGAAAAACTGTTTTTT
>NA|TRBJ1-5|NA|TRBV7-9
CASSSEMRGSMKHF
TGTGCCAGCAGCTCAGAGATGCGAGGTAGTATGAAACATTTT
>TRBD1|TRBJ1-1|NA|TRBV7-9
CASSLGQGSGAFF
TGTGCCAGCAGCTTAGGACAGGGCAGCGGGGCTTTCTTT
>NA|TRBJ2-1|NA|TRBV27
CASSLSGNSYNEQFF
TGTGCCAGCAGTTTATCCGGGAACTCCTACAATGAGCAGTTCTTC
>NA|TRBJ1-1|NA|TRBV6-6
CASSSYGNTEAFF
TGTGCCAGCAGTTCTTACGGGAACACTGAAGCTTTCTTT
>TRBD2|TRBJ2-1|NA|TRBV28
CASTSPGRSYNEQFF
TGTGCCAGCACCTCACCCGGGAGGTCCTACAATGAGCAGTTCTTC
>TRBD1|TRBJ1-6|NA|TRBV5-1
CASSPDRENSPLHF
TGCGCCAGCAGCCCTGACAGGGAAAATTCACCCCTCCACTTT
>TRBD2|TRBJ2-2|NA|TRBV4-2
CASSLAGENTGELFF
TGTGCCAGCAGCCTCGCGGGAGAGAACACCGGGGAGCTGTTTTTT
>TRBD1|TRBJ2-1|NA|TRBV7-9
CASSPRTGGDEQFF
TGTGCCAGCAGCCCCCGGACAGGGGGCGATGAGCAGTTCTTC
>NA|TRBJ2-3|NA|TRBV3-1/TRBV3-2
CASSRTRSDTQYF
TGTGCCAGCAGCCGAACTAGATCCGATACGCAGTATTTT
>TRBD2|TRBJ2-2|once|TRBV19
CASTTGLAGANTGELFF
TGTGCCAGTACAACGGGACTAGCGGGTGCGAACACCGGGGAGCTGTTTTTT
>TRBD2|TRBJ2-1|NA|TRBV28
CASRRLAGGSFHNEQFF
TGTGCCAGCAGGCGACTAGCGGGAGGTTCTTTTCACAATGAGCAGTTCTTC
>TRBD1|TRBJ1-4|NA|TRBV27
CASSLSGTEEKLFF
TGTGCCAGCAGTTTATCCGGGACAGAAGAAAAACTGTTTTTT
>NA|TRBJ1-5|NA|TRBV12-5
CASGLVRGGGPQPQHF
TGTGCTAGTGGTTTGGTACGGGGAGGGGGTCCTCAGCCCCAGCATTTT
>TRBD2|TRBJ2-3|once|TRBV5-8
CASSYGTSGRTDTQYF
TGTGCCAGCAGCTACGGGACTAGCGGGAGAACAGATACGCAGTATTTT
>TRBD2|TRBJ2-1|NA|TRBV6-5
CASSYKAGGPHEQFF
TGTGCCAGCAGTTACAAAGCGGGAGGGCCACATGAGCAGTTCTTC
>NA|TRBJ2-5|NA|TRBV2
CASSEGWRETQYF
TGTGCCAGCAGTGAAGGGTGGCGGGAGACCCAGTACTTC
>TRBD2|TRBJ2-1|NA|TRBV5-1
CASSHPSGLAGEQFF
TGCGCCAGCAGCCACCCATCGGGACTAGCGGGAGAGCAGTTCTTC
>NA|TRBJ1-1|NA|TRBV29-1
CSVARRLNTEAFF
TGCAGCGTGGCTAGACGGCTGAACACTGAAGCTTTCTTT
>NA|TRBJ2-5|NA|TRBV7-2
CASSLSGLIQETQYF
TGTGCCAGCAGTCTGTCGGGACTTATACAAGAGACCCAGTACTTC
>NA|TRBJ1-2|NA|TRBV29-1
CSANSQESAGYTF
TGCAGCGCTAATTCCCAGGAATCGGCTGGCTACACCTTC
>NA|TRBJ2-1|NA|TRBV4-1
CASSLRTTNEQFF
TGCGCCAGCAGCCTTAGGACAACCAATGAGCAGTTCTTC
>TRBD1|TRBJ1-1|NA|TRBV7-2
CASSFIGTGGRGTEAFF
TGTGCCAGCAGCTTCATTGGGACAGGGGGGCGCGGCACTGAAGCTTTCTTT
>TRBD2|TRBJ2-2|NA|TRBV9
CASSVGGGGTSFSGELFF
TGTGCCAGCAGCGTAGGCGGGGGGGGAACTAGCTTCTCCGGGGAGCTGTTTTTT
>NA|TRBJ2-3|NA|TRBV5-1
CASSEPPTDTQYF
TGCGCCAGCAGCGAGCCACCCACAGATACGCAGTATTTT
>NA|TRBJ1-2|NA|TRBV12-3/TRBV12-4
CASSLAGRHGYTF
TGTGCCAGCAGTTTGGCGGGGAGACATGGCTACACCTTC
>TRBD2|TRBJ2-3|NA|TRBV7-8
CASSYSGRGDTQYF
TGTGCCAGCAGCTATAGCGGGAGAGGAGATACGCAGTATTTT
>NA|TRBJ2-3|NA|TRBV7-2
CASSLGGGASTDTQYF
TGTGCCAGCAGCTTAGGTGGGGGGGCCAGCACAGATACGCAGTATTTT
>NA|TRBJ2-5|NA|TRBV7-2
CASSLTRTSETQYF
TGTGCCAGCAGCCTAACTAGGACGAGTGAGACCCAGTACTTC
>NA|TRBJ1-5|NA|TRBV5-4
CASSATPSNQPQHF
TGTGCCAGCAGCGCGACACCCAGCAATCAGCCCCAGCATTTT
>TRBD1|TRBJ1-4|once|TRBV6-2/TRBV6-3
CASSRRDRANEKLFF
TGTGCCAGCAGTCGCCGGGACAGAGCTAATGAAAAACTGTTTTTT
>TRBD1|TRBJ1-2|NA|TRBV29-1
CSVPTGAGYTF
TGCAGCGTTCCCACAGGGGCTGGCTACACCTTC
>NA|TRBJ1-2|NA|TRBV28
CASREGNYGYTF
TGTGCCAGCAGGGAGGGGAACTATGGCTACACCTTC
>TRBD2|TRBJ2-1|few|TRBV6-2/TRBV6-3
CASSYSELAINNEQFF
TGTGCCAGCAGTTACTCCGAACTAGCGATAAACAATGAGCAGTTCTTC
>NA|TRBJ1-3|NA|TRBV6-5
CATLQGWGSGNTIYF
TGTGCCACCCTACAGGGTTGGGGCTCTGGAAACACCATATATTTT